This T cell receptor (beta chain) was retrieved from a study of blood T cell repertoires in COVID-19. Study at large: Italy, Spain and the United States were the sources of the convalescent and acute COVID-19 samples. PBMCs, B-cell-depleted T cells, or T cells were the source of the cDNA or gDNA that made up the material.

The CDR3 runs to 16 residues. With 0 bases removed from V and 1 base from J, the gap between germline ends came to 10 bases. The germline V gene encodes CDR1 MNHEY and CDR2 SVGAGI. Per the original data handling: Amplification of reference gene primers provided the estimated nucleated cell counts. Here immunoSEQ multiplex PCR was the method, and the copy in TCRdb shows in-frame clones only, minus some. The D gene and trimming were derived from the DNA, and the V and J assignments and clone size from that table. The profile shows fewer than 200,000 clones, approximately 82% of them singletons. The rearrangement joins TRBV6-5 to TRBJ2-1; the D is unclear. Sequenced: peripheral blood. This receptor was taken from a woman of 80 years or more with acute or convalescent COVID-19. CDR3 residues: CASSYSMSGSYNEQFF. Written as DNA, the CDR3 is TGTGCCAGCAGTTACTCGATGTCGGGTTCCTACAATGAGCAGTTCTTC.